This TCR beta chain was captured by sequencing in a study of tumor and adjacent non-tumor tissue in lung cancer. Study information: There were around 11 adenocarcinoma, a couple of squamous cell carcinoma and 1 small cell lung cancer cases.

The template was RNA from unsorted bulk tissue. General study points: Shorter survival was associated with higher TCR diversity in tumors.

TCRbeta libraries were built with three rounds of nested PCR, modified from ARM-PCR. TCRdb processed the multiplex PCR reads anew with MiXCR; each CDR3 protein has one entry. In the table there are over 110,000 distinct CDR3 sequences, around 66% of which are singletons. V dropped 6 bases and J dropped 8 bases, with 10 bases sitting between them. The germline CDR1 and CDR2 sequences are MNHNY and SVGAGI (reference sequence). This CDR3 spans 12 amino acids. This clonotype was counted between two and nine times. The antigen is not known. This sequence joins TRBV6-6 and TRBJ1-4, with a possible D match to TRBD1 (5 bases). The TCR originated in a man aged 60 to 75 with small cell lung cancer. Sequencing input: lung tumor tissue. CDR3 sequence (DNA): TGTGCCAGCAGCCTAGGGGTAGAAAAACTGTTTTTT. This sequence encodes CASSLGVEKLFF.